This is a list of T cell receptor beta chains from one sample in a study of T cells in Graves' hyperthyroidism and ophthalmopathy. TCRdb ran MiXCR on the multiplex PCR reads and lists one entry per CDR3 protein. The sample lists about 590,000 distinct CDR3 sequences; 12% to 15% were seen once. Sequencing was performed on blood. All receptors derive from a woman aged 18-35 years with Graves' ophthalmopathy. CDR3s include the opening cysteine and the closing phenylalanine or tryptophan. Each record gives: V gene, J gene, D gene, clone size, CDR3 DNA, CDR3 protein. The D gene is left open where the match is weak. Size is omitted from some rows. Given values are once, few, many or a class for expanded clones.

V: TRBV6-1; J: TRBJ2-7; D: NA; size: many; DNA: TGTGCCAGCAGTGAATACGGGACTCTCTCCTACGAGCAGTACTTC; CDR3: CASSEYGTLSYEQYF
V: TRBV19; J: TRBJ1-5; D: TRBD1; size: NA; DNA: TGTGCCAGTAGTACCCAAGGGGGCAGGGGAAGGAATCAGCCCCAGCATTTT; CDR3: CASSTQGGRGRNQPQHF
V: TRBV18; J: TRBJ1-1; D: TRBD1; size: few; DNA: TGTGCCAGCTCACCATCTCCAGGGGGCGCGGGCGCTTTCTTT; CDR3: CASSPSPGGAGAFF
V: TRBV24-1; J: TRBJ1-1; D: NA; size: many; DNA: TGTGCCACCAGTTCGGGTGGGACTGAAGCTTTCTTT; CDR3: CATSSGGTEAFF
V: TRBV19; J: TRBJ2-7; D: TRBD2; size: NA; DNA: TGTGCCAGTAGTATTTCAGCGGGGGATCCCTACGAGCAGTACTTC; CDR3: CASSISAGDPYEQYF
V: TRBV20-1; J: TRBJ2-5; D: NA; size: few; DNA: TGCAGTGCTAGAGATATTTCCGGGGGCTGGGAGACCCAGTACTTC; CDR3: CSARDISGGWETQYF
V: TRBV9; J: TRBJ1-1; D: TRBD1; size: many; DNA: TGTGCCAGCAGCGTGCCCCGGACAGGGGACACTGAAGCTTTCTTT; CDR3: CASSVPRTGDTEAFF
V: TRBV4-3; J: TRBJ1-2; D: NA; size: few; DNA: TGCGCCAGCAGCGATGGGACCTTCGACTATGGCTACACCTTC; CDR3: CASSDGTFDYGYTF
V: TRBV28; J: TRBJ2-7; D: NA; size: many; DNA: TGTGCCTCTAGACGGGATTCCAACTACGAGCAGTACTTC; CDR3: CASRRDSNYEQYF
V: TRBV7-9; J: TRBJ1-2; D: TRBD1; size: many; DNA: TGTGCCAGCAGCACCTCCCAGTTGACAGGGTTGTGGAGCTATGGCTACACCTTC; CDR3: CASSTSQLTGLWSYGYTF
V: TRBV11-3; J: TRBJ1-3; D: NA; size: NA; DNA: TGTGCCAGCAGCTTAGATAACTGGGAGTCGAGCTCTGGAAACACCATATATTTT; CDR3: CASSLDNWESSSGNTIYF
V: TRBV27; J: TRBJ2-4; D: NA; size: few; DNA: TGTGCCAGCAGTCCCAGGTCCCTACACAAAAACATTCAGTACTTC; CDR3: CASSPRSLHKNIQYF
V: TRBV28; J: TRBJ1-4; D: NA; size: many; DNA: TGTGCCAGCAGTCCTGGGGGGGCTAATGAAAAACTGTTTTTT; CDR3: CASSPGGANEKLFF
V: TRBV20-1; J: TRBJ2-5; D: TRBD1; size: few; DNA: TGCAGTGCTAGAGCCCCTCCGGGACAGGGGGCGGAGACCCAGTACTTC; CDR3: CSARAPPGQGAETQYF
V: TRBV30; J: TRBJ2-1; D: TRBD2; size: many; DNA: TGTGCCTGGAGTGTAGGACTAGCGGGGATAGATGAGCAGTTCTTC; CDR3: CAWSVGLAGIDEQFF
V: TRBV20-1; J: TRBJ2-1; D: TRBD2; size: many; DNA: TGCAGTGCTCCTCCGGGCGGGAGGTTGAATGAGCAGTTCTTC; CDR3: CSAPPGGRLNEQFF
V: TRBV19; J: TRBJ2-3; D: TRBD2; size: many; DNA: TGTGCCAGTAGTGCTGGGACTAGCGGAACAACAGATACGCAGTATTTT; CDR3: CASSAGTSGTTDTQYF
V: TRBV24-1; J: TRBJ2-1; D: NA; size: once; DNA: TGTGCCACCAGTGATGACCGGGACTCAAAATACAATGAGCAGTTCTTC; CDR3: CATSDDRDSKYNEQFF
V: TRBV7-2; J: TRBJ2-4; D: TRBD1; size: few; DNA: TGTGCCAGCAGCTTAAACCCCCCAAGTCCGTTCGGGACAGACAGACTAGCCAAAAACATTCAGTACTTC; CDR3: CASSLNPPSPFGTDRLAKNIQYF
V: TRBV7-3; J: TRBJ2-1; D: TRBD1; size: many; DNA: TGTGCCAGCAGCTTAACAGGGTCCGGGACAGCGAAGGATAATGAGCAGTTCTTC; CDR3: CASSLTGSGTAKDNEQFF
V: TRBV24-1; J: TRBJ1-6; D: NA; size: few; DNA: TGTGCCACCAGTGAACGACAGTATTCACCCCTCCACTTT; CDR3: CATSERQYSPLHF
V: TRBV7-3; J: TRBJ2-1; D: TRBD1; size: many; DNA: TGTGCCAGCAGCTTAAGAGGGACAGCCCCATACAATGAGCAGTTCTTC; CDR3: CASSLRGTAPYNEQFF
V: TRBV7-9; J: TRBJ2-5; D: NA; size: NA; DNA: TGTGCCAGCAGCTCTGGTATATTTCCGTTAGAGACCCAGTACTTC; CDR3: CASSSGIFPLETQYF
V: TRBV19; J: TRBJ1-1; D: NA; size: NA; DNA: TGTGCCAGTAGGAGAGGAGGGGACACTGAAGCTTTCTTT; CDR3: CASRRGGDTEAFF
V: TRBV12-3/TRBV12-4; J: TRBJ2-3; D: NA; size: NA; DNA: TGTGCCAGCAGTTTCTCCGTAAAGCGGGATACGCAGTATTTT; CDR3: CASSFSVKRDTQYF
V: TRBV4-3; J: TRBJ1-2; D: NA; size: NA; DNA: TGCGCCAGCAGCCAAGAAAGCGGCCCTACAGGCTGGGGGTATGGCTACACCTTC; CDR3: CASSQESGPTGWGYGYTF
V: TRBV29-1; J: TRBJ2-3; D: NA; size: NA; DNA: TGCAGCGCCCCAGGGAAACTCACAGATACGCAGTATTTT; CDR3: CSAPGKLTDTQYF
V: TRBV7-8; J: TRBJ2-5; D: NA; size: many; DNA: TGTGCCAGCAGCCCTCAGAAGCGGGAAGAGACCCAGTACTTC; CDR3: CASSPQKREETQYF
V: TRBV7-9; J: TRBJ2-2; D: NA; size: few; DNA: TGTGCCAGCAGACGGGCAGGGCACGGGGAGCTGTTTTTT; CDR3: CASRRAGHGELFF
V: TRBV19; J: TRBJ1-2; D: NA; size: NA; DNA: TGTGCCAGTATGGACGGACCCCTTGGCTATGGCTACACCTTC; CDR3: CASMDGPLGYGYTF
V: TRBV7-8; J: TRBJ1-5; D: TRBD1; size: many; DNA: TGTGCCAGCAGCTTAGCTCGGACAGGGCTCCAGCCCCAGCATTTT; CDR3: CASSLARTGLQPQHF
V: TRBV7-3; J: TRBJ2-7; D: NA; size: many; DNA: TGTGCCAGCAGCCTACCAGCCCCCCGATACGAGCAGTACTTC; CDR3: CASSLPAPRYEQYF
V: TRBV7-2; J: TRBJ2-3; D: TRBD1; size: many; DNA: TGTGCCAGCAGCCCCCTGGACAGGGGGAAAGATACGCAGTATTTT; CDR3: CASSPLDRGKDTQYF
V: TRBV30; J: TRBJ2-4; D: NA; size: many; DNA: TGTGCCTGGAGTGGTGGGGGGAACATTCAGTACTTC; CDR3: CAWSGGGNIQYF
V: TRBV24-1; J: TRBJ1-2; D: NA; size: many; DNA: TGTGCCACCAGTGATCACGAGGACTATGGCTACACCTTC; CDR3: CATSDHEDYGYTF
V: TRBV20-1; J: TRBJ2-7; D: TRBD2; size: NA; DNA: TGCAGTGCTCATAGCGGGAGGCCCCCCTACGAGCAGTACTTC; CDR3: CSAHSGRPPYEQYF
V: TRBV7-2; J: TRBJ2-3; D: NA; size: many; DNA: TGTGCCAGCAGCTTAAGGCAGGGGATAGATACGCAGTATTTT; CDR3: CASSLRQGIDTQYF
V: TRBV6-2/TRBV6-3; J: TRBJ1-2; D: NA; size: many; DNA: TGTGCCAGCAGCAGGGGACCGCGCTATGGCTACACCTTC; CDR3: CASSRGPRYGYTF
V: TRBV20-1; J: TRBJ2-1; D: NA; size: many; DNA: TGCAGTGCTAGAGAACGCGGCTCCTACAATGAGCAGTTCTTC; CDR3: CSARERGSYNEQFF
V: TRBV12-3/TRBV12-4; J: TRBJ1-2; D: TRBD1; size: NA; DNA: TGTGCCAGCAGTTTAATCTTGGGACAGGGGGCCTATGGCTACACCTTC; CDR3: CASSLILGQGAYGYTF
V: TRBV7-2; J: TRBJ2-1; D: TRBD1; size: NA; DNA: TGTGCCAGCGCTACGGGACAGGGCAACTACAATAAGCAGTTCTTC; CDR3: CASATGQGNYNKQFF
V: TRBV2; J: TRBJ2-1; D: NA; size: few; DNA: TGTGCCAGCAGGGGGGGATCAAAGCAGCAGTTCTTC; CDR3: CASRGGSKQQFF
V: TRBV20-1; J: TRBJ1-2; D: NA; size: many; DNA: TGCAGTGCTCCAGCTAGGACAGCTGTACACACCCAAAATGGCTACACCTTC; CDR3: CSAPARTAVHTQNGYTF
V: TRBV7-9; J: TRBJ2-7; D: TRBD1; size: many; DNA: TGTGCCAGCAGCCTAGAGGGACAGCTATTGGAGCAGTACTTC; CDR3: CASSLEGQLLEQYF
V: TRBV5-1; J: TRBJ1-2; D: NA; size: many; DNA: TGCGCCAGCAGCCCGGGATGGGGGCTGTCGGAAGGCTACACCTTC; CDR3: CASSPGWGLSEGYTF
V: TRBV29-1; J: TRBJ2-7; D: NA; size: NA; DNA: TGCAGCGTTCAAAGGCGGGGCGATGAGCAGTACTTC; CDR3: CSVQRRGDEQYF
V: TRBV2; J: TRBJ1-2; D: NA; size: many; DNA: TGTGCCAGCAGTGAGGAGGGGTCGGGCTATGGCTACACCTTC; CDR3: CASSEEGSGYGYTF
V: TRBV30; J: TRBJ2-5; D: NA; size: many; DNA: TGTGCCTGGAGTGGGGGGTTTGTAAAGACCCAGTACTTC; CDR3: CAWSGGFVKTQYF
V: TRBV28; J: TRBJ2-7; D: TRBD1; size: NA; DNA: TGTGCCAGCAGTCCGACAGGGGGCGCGGGCGAGCAGTACTTC; CDR3: CASSPTGGAGEQYF
V: TRBV19; J: TRBJ2-5; D: NA; size: many; DNA: TGTGCCAGTAGGAACAGGGGAGGTGGGGGTCCCCAAGAGACCCAGTACTTC; CDR3: CASRNRGGGGPQETQYF
V: TRBV12-3/TRBV12-4; J: TRBJ1-5; D: NA; size: NA; DNA: TGTGCCAGCAGTTTACGGGACAAACAGCCCCAGCATTTT; CDR3: CASSLRDKQPQHF
V: TRBV28; J: TRBJ1-2; D: TRBD1; size: many; DNA: TGTGCCAGCAGTTCACTACAGGGGGACTATGGCTACACCTTC; CDR3: CASSSLQGDYGYTF
V: TRBV19; J: TRBJ1-2; D: NA; size: NA; DNA: TGTGCCAGTAGAGCGGGGGCCCTCTATGGCTACACCTTC; CDR3: CASRAGALYGYTF
V: TRBV9; J: TRBJ2-1; D: TRBD2; size: many; DNA: TGTGCCAGCAGCGCCGGGACTACCCTCGATGAGCAGTTCTTC; CDR3: CASSAGTTLDEQFF
V: TRBV6-1; J: TRBJ2-7; D: TRBD2; size: NA; DNA: TGTGCCAGCAGTTCACATATAGCGGGGTCCCCCTACGAGCAGTACTTC; CDR3: CASSSHIAGSPYEQYF